This paragraph covers one T cell receptor beta chain sequence. The data were taken from a study of blood T cell repertoires in COVID-19. The junction had 2 bases not matched to a gene; V was cut back by 4 bases and J by 0 bases. CDR1 is LNHDA, CDR2 SQIVND, per germline (reference sequence). The CDR3 has 15 residues. Using immunoSEQ multiplex PCR, the repertoire was profiled, and TCRdb retains in-frame clones only, with some absent. The table lists fewer than 200,000 clones, around 82% of them singletons. The source is a middle-aged woman with COVID-19, enrolled during active disease. The chain combines TRBV19 with TRBJ2-3; TRBD2 aligns across 9 bases. The sample taken for sequencing was peripheral blood. Here the CDR3 DNA reads TGTGCCAGTAGTAACCTAGCGGGGAGCACAGATACGCAGTATTTT. Residues: CASSNLAGSTDTQYF.